One sample yielded the 31 T cell receptor beta chains listed below, sequenced in a study of blood T cell repertoires in COVID-19. TCRdb's table, derived via immunoSEQ multiplex PCR, lists solely in-frame clones and lacks some. The sample records about 120,000 clones, roughly 84% being singletons. The sequenced sample was peripheral blood. The receptors derive from a woman of 80 years or more with acute or convalescent COVID-19.

In nucleotides, the CDR3 is TGTGCCAGCAGTTACAGCGGCCGGGGAGGGGATACGCAGTATTTT. This sequence encodes CASSYSGRGGDTQYF. The J gene is TRBJ2-3, the V gene TRBV6-5, with TRBD2 matching 7 bases. CDR3 length equals 15 residues. Germline V CDR1 and CDR2: MNHEY, SVGAGI. V shed 2 bases, J shed 6 bases, and the junction held 8 bases outside the gene matches.

The chain joins TRBV5-1 to TRBJ1-2; perhaps TRBD1 as D (6 bases). Trimming pared 4 bases from V and 2 bases from J, leaving 9 bases between. This CDR3 spans 13 amino acids. Germline-derived CDR1 and CDR2 are SGHRS and YFSETQ. CDR3 protein: CASSPGQNYGYTF. The CDR3 DNA reads as TGCGCCAGCAGCCCCGGACAGAACTATGGCTACACCTTC.

V is TRBV5-1 and J is TRBJ1-1, with a possible D match to TRBD1 (5 bases). Looked up from germline, CDR1 is SGHRS and CDR2 is YFSETQ. The length of the CDR3 is 15 residues. Trimming removed 1 base at V and 2 bases at J, with 12 bases between. The DNA for the CDR3 is TGCGCCAGCAGCTTGAGGGTGGGGCCAAACACTGAAGCTTTCTTT. Amino acids: CASSLRVGPNTEAFF.

The chain is built from TRBV5-3 and TRBJ1-1, with D possibly being TRBD1 (5 bases). TRBV5-3 is given ORF status, its function remaining uncertain. There are 15 residues in the CDR3. With 0 bases removed from V and 3 bases from J, the gap between germline ends came to 12 bases. CDR3 sequence: CARSLGQRIDTEAFF. As DNA, the CDR3 is TGTGCCAGAAGCTTGGGACAGAGAATAGACACTGAAGCTTTCTTT.

The V gene is TRBV5-1, the J gene TRBJ2-1; 11 bases match TRBD2. The CDR3 covers 19 residues. V dropped 0 bases and J dropped 4; count of bases not matched to a gene: 12. The germline gives CDR1 SGHRS, CDR2 YFSETQ. CDR3 sequence (DNA): TGCGCCAGCAGCTTGGGTGGACTAGCGGGCGTTATAGAGTACAATGAGCAGTTCTTC. Protein sequence: CASSLGGLAGVIEYNEQFF.

The CDR3 DNA follows: TGTGCCAGCAGCCTAAGGCGGTCGGATGGCTACACCTTC. This translates into CASSLRRSDGYTF. The chain couples TRBV7-9 to TRBJ1-2; D remains ambiguous. The V gene's germline CDR1 is SEHNR and CDR2 FQNEAQ (reference sequence). V lost 5 bases and J 6 bases, leaving 13 bases between the germline ends. This CDR3 is 13 amino acids long.

The CDR3 loop is CASSFGQGNGYTF. For the CDR3, the DNA is TGTGCCAGCAGCTTCGGACAGGGTAATGGCTACACCTTC. The rearrangement uses TRBV7-9 and TRBJ1-2; 8 bases line up with TRBD1. J gave up 6 bases and V 3 bases, and 3 bases lay outside the gene matches. This CDR3 is built from 13 residues. CDR1 SEHNR and CDR2 FQNEAQ come from the germline V gene (reference sequence).

The chain combines TRBV7-9 with TRBJ2-3; D may be TRBD1 (5 bases). CDR1 is SEHNR and CDR2 is FQNEAQ in the germline V gene (reference sequence). The CDR3 runs 12 residues. V was shortened by 5 bases and J by 5 bases, with 8 bases between the two germline ends. In DNA form, the CDR3 reads TGTGCCAGCAGCCCCCAGGGAGATACGCAGTATTTT. Translating it yields CASSPQGDTQYF.

The chain has TRBV12-5 and TRBJ2-1; D is unclear. Germline assignment: CDR1 LGHNT and CDR2 FRNRAP. Deletions cut 0 bases from V and 9 bases from J, with 12 bases between. The CDR3 loop spans 14 amino acids. CDR3 region: CASGLVINGGEQFF. The CDR3 DNA sequence: TGTGCTAGTGGTTTGGTTATAAACGGCGGTGAGCAGTTCTTC.

As DNA, the CDR3 is TGTGCCAGCAGTCCAGGGGACAAACCAAGCTATGGCTACACCTTC. Encoded protein: CASSPGDKPSYGYTF. V gene TRBV6-5 combines with J gene TRBJ1-2, with D perhaps matching TRBD1 (6 bases). Germline CDR1 reads MNHEY; CDR2 reads SVGAGI. The CDR3 extends over 15 amino acids. V lost 5 bases to trimming and J lost 4 bases, with 17 bases between them.

The chain combines TRBV25-1 with TRBJ2-1; a weak D match, TRBD2 (7 bases). Trimming took 2 bases from V and 2 from J, leaving 13 bases between them. This CDR3 is 16 amino acids long. The germline CDR1 and CDR2 sequences are MGHDK and SYGVNS. The CDR3: CASSEGTGRAYNEQFF. The CDR3 coding sequence is TGTGCCAGCAGTGAAGGTACAGGGAGGGCCTACAATGAGCAGTTCTTC.

This clone has more than one count but fewer than ten. J is TRBJ1-1 and V is TRBV18, with D maybe TRBD1 (6 bases). Germline V lookup: CDR1 KGHSH, CDR2 LQKENI. Trimming removed 4 bases at V and 5 bases at J, with 17 bases between. The CDR3 contains 15 residues. CDR3: CASSLPSTGRTEAFF. The CDR3 nucleotides read TGTGCCAGCTCACTACCTTCGACAGGACGGACTGAAGCTTTCTTT.

A remark on this clone: A junction boundary mismatches the germline segment, possibly from a read error. The J gene is TRBJ2-5, the V gene TRBV7-7; the D gene is possibly TRBD1 (6 bases). This CDR3 comprises 12 residues. Germline CDR1 and CDR2: SSHAT and FNYEAQ (reference sequence). This CDR3 is CASSEQGWTQYF. The CDR3 bases are TGTGCTAGCAGCGAACAGGGTTGGACCCAGTACTTC.

V and J are TRBV20-1 and TRBJ2-1, with a possible D match to TRBD2 (6 bases). V lost 3 bases, J lost 3 bases, and 15 bases lay in between. CDR1 and CDR2 (germline): DFQATT, SNEGSKA (reference sequence). This CDR3 region has 15 residues. The CDR3 DNA reads TGCAGTGCTAGTTGGTGGAGGGGCAACTACAATGAGCAGTTCTTC. It translates to CSASWWRGNYNEQFF.

The chain couples TRBV2 to TRBJ2-1; D is unresolved. Trimming removed 8 bases at V and 2 bases at J, with 10 bases between. The CDR3 sequence is 13 residues long. The germline CDR1 and CDR2 sequences are SNHLY and FYNNEI. The CDR3 is CASLKEPYNEQFF. CDR3 in DNA: TGTGCCAGCTTGAAAGAGCCCTACAATGAGCAGTTCTTC.

The gene calls are TRBV18 and TRBJ1-3; maybe TRBD1 (5 bases). The CDR3 has 15 residues. CDR1 and CDR2 (germline): KGHSH, LQKENI. V dropped 4 bases and J dropped 3 bases, with 13 bases sitting between them. Here the CDR3 DNA reads TGTGCCAGCTCACAAGACAGTCCGGTTGGAAACACCATATATTTT. Translated: CASSQDSPVGNTIYF.

The V gene is TRBV5-5, the J gene TRBJ2-1, with a weak D call TRBD2 (6 bases). V dropped 4 bases and J dropped 7 bases, with 24 bases sitting between them. The CDR3 runs 17 residues. Germline CDR1 is SGHKS and CDR2 is YYEKEE (reference sequence). Written as DNA, the CDR3 is TGTGCCAGCAGCCTTTCTCCAAGCTTGCAGGGAGGAAATGAGCAGTTCTTC. It encodes CASSLSPSLQGGNEQFF.

The V call is TRBV7-2, the J call TRBJ2-4; tentatively, D is TRBD2 (6 bases). Trimming took off 5 bases at V and 6 bases at J, with 11 bases between the two ends. CDR1 and CDR2 from the germline V gene are SGHTA and FQGNSA. The length of the CDR3 is 13 residues. The CDR3 region is CASSAGTGNIQYF. DNA for the CDR3: TGTGCCAGCAGCGCAGGGACTGGAAACATTCAGTACTTC.

The J gene is TRBJ1-5, the V gene TRBV29-1; 9 bases are shared with TRBD1. CDR1 SQVTM and CDR2 ANQGSEA come from the germline V gene. The CDR3 sequence is 14 residues long. With 5 bases clipped from V and 6 bases from J, the junction kept 8 bases outside the gene matches. CDR3 bases: TGCAGCGTTTCTCCGGGACAGGGAGGTCAGCCCCAGCATTTT. Its protein product is CSVSPGQGGQPQHF. Combining the CDR3 with reference TRBV29-1 and TRBJ1-5 gives the whole variable domain SAVISQKPSRDICQRGTSLTIQCQVDSQVTMMFWYRQQPGQSLTLIATANQGSEATYESGFVIDKFPISRPNLTFSTLTVSNMSPEDSSIYLCSVSPGQGGQPQHFGDGTRLSIL.

The rearrangement uses TRBV7-9 and TRBJ1-1; the D is unclear. The CDR3 contains 13 residues. The V and J ends lost 3 bases and 1 base respectively, with 6 bases between them. CDR1 is SEHNR and CDR2 is FQNEAQ in the germline V gene (reference sequence). The CDR3 DNA follows: TGTGCCAGCAGCTTCTCAGGGAACACTGAAGCTTTCTTT. It encodes CASSFSGNTEAFF. The full variable domain, with the rest looked up from reference TRBV7-9 and TRBJ1-1, is DTGVSQNPRHKITKRGQNVTFRCDPISEHNRLYWYRQTLGQGPEFLTYFQNEAQLEKSRLLSDRFSAERPKGSFSTLEIQRTEQGDSAMYLCASSFSGNTEAFFGQGTRLTVV.

J is TRBJ2-5 and V is TRBV12-3 or TRBV12-4; no definite D call. Trimming stripped 2 bases from V and 5 bases from J, with 9 bases between. The CDR3 totals 13 residues. The chain's CDR3 is CASSLNGAETQYF. CDR3 nucleotides: TGTGCCAGCAGTTTAAATGGTGCGGAGACCCAGTACTTC.

CDR3 sequence: CASSQAPGGSLSGNTIYF. CDR3 bases: TGCGCCAGCAGCCAGGCCCCCGGCGGCTCTCTCTCTGGAAACACCATATATTTT. The chain recombines TRBV4-1 with TRBJ1-3, with no clear D. CDR1 is MGHRA and CDR2 is YSYEKL in the germline V gene. This CDR3 has 18 amino acids. The V gene lost 3 bases and the J gene lost 0 bases, with 18 bases spanning the gap.

The V gene is TRBV28, the J gene TRBJ2-6, with 7 positions matching TRBD2. The germline gives CDR1 MDHEN, CDR2 SYDVKM. CDR3 length: 18 residues. V shed 6 bases, J shed 0 bases, and the junction held 11 bases outside the gene matches. The CDR3 nucleotides read TGTGCCAGCAGCCCCGGAGGGCGGGGGACCTCTGGGGCCAACGTCCTGACTTTC. Encoded protein: CASSPGGRGTSGANVLTF.

This chain uses TRBV7-2 with TRBJ1-4; TRBD1 aligns across 8 bases. Germline V gene data show CDR1 as SGHTA and CDR2 as FQGNSA. The CDR3 is 15 residues long. V lost 2 bases to trimming and J lost 7 bases; unmatched junction nucleotides: 6. CDR3 coding DNA: TGTGCCAGCAGCTTAAAGCAGGGGGCGGGTGAAAAACTGTTTTTT. Its translation is CASSLKQGAGEKLFF.

The genes are TRBV5-1 and TRBJ1-3, with a tentative D call TRBD1 (5 bases). The CDR3 sequence is 15 residues long. Germline V gene sequence: CDR1 SGHRS, CDR2 YFSETQ. The V end lost 4 bases, the J end lost 0 bases, and 11 bases lay between the germline ends. CDR3 nucleotide sequence: TGCGCCAGCAGCGTAACAGGCCTCTCTGGAAACACCATATATTTT. Translated: CASSVTGLSGNTIYF.

The chain joins TRBV12-3 or TRBV12-4 to TRBJ2-5; a possible D gene is TRBD2 (5 bases). Between the trimmed V and J ends, which lost 8 bases and 10 bases, there was a span of 20 bases. This CDR3 has 13 amino acids. CDR3 sequence: CASQAEGLEYQYF. Here the CDR3 DNA reads TGTGCCAGCCAGGCCGAGGGCTTAGAGTACCAGTACTTC.

This clone was seen a single time. The J gene is TRBJ1-4, the V gene TRBV6-5, with D perhaps matching TRBD1 (5 bases). V was trimmed by 6 bases and J by 7 bases, leaving 15 bases between them. Germline CDR1 is MNHEY and CDR2 is SVGAGI. The CDR3 spans 14 residues. Here the CDR3 reads CASSQGRAFEKLFF. The CDR3 region has the DNA TGTGCCAGCAGCCAGGGCAGGGCCTTTGAAAAACTGTTTTTT.

The chain is built from TRBV6-5 and TRBJ1-2; D call uncertain. In germline, CDR1 is MNHEY, CDR2 SVGAGI. The CDR3 loop spans 11 amino acids. The V gene lost 7 bases and the J gene lost 8 bases, with 11 bases spanning the gap. The CDR3 spells CASNAVLGYTF. As DNA, the CDR3 is TGTGCCAGCAACGCAGTATTAGGCTACACCTTC.

This clone was counted a single time. The V call is TRBV6-5, the J call TRBJ2-5, with D hard to call. V was clipped by 6 bases and J by 1 base, with 15 bases between them. Germline CDR1 reads MNHEY; CDR2 reads SVGAGI. The CDR3 runs 15 residues. CDR3 nucleotides: TGTGCCAGCAGCACCCCGTCCCTATTCCAAGAGACCCAGTACTTC. The encoded protein is CASSTPSLFQETQYF.

This chain links TRBV4-1 with TRBJ2-2, with D hard to call. The germline V and J ends were trimmed by 0 bases and 0 bases, with 11 bases remaining between them. Germline CDR1 is MGHRA and CDR2 is YSYEKL. This CDR3 has 17 residues. As DNA, the CDR3 is TGCGCCAGCAGCCAAGATCGCCACAGAACGAACACCGGGGAGCTGTTTTTT. Protein sequence: CASSQDRHRTNTGELFF.

The rearrangement links TRBV29-1 to TRBJ1-3; unclear D gene. V was pared by 4 bases and J by 6 bases, with 7 bases between. The germline CDR1 and CDR2 sequences are SQVTM and ANQGSEA. The CDR3 is 11 residues long. The CDR3 DNA follows: TGCAGCGTTGTAGTAGTAAACACCATATATTTT. Amino acid sequence: CSVVVVNTIYF.